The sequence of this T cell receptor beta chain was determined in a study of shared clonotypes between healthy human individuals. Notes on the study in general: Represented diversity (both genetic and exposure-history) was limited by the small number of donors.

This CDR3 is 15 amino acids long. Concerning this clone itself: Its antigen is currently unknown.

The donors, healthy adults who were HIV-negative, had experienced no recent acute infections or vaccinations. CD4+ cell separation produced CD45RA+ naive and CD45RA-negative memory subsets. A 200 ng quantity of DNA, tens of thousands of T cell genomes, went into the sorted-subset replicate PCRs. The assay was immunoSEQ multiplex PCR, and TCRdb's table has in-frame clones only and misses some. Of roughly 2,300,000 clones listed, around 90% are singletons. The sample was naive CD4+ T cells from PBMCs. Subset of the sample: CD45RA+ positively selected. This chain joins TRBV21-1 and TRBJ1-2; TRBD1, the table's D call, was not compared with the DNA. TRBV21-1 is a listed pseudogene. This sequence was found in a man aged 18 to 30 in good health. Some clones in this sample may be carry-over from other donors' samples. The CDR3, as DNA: TGTGCCAGCAGCAAAGCGCTTTTACAGTACTATGGCTACACCTTC. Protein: CASSKALLQYYGYTF.